This T cell receptor (beta chain) was retrieved from a study of T cells after yellow fever vaccination. Study results and limitations: The booster saw the reappearance of most primary-vaccination clones (roughly 96% CD4, almost 90% CD8).

This clonotype was seen more than once but under ten times. What it recognizes is unknown. V lost 0 bases to trimming and J lost 2 bases, with 12 bases between them. Germline CDR1 and CDR2: SGHKS and YYEKEE (reference sequence). CDR3 length: 15 residues. TCRdb recomputed calls from the 5' RACE reads with MiXCR, one row per CDR3 protein. The sample has 340,000 or so distinct CDR3 sequences, approximately 13% seen once; the top ten hold more than 3%. The sequencing here drew on CD4+ T cells sorted from PBMCs, taken 15 days after the yellow fever booster vaccination. The chain is built from TRBV5-5 and TRBJ2-7, with D unresolved. This clonotype was obtained from a young man who received the YFV17D yellow fever vaccine. CDR3 nucleotides: TGTGCCAGCAGCTTGGAAGGGAATAAGCCCTACGAGCAGTACTTC. Translated: CASSLEGNKPYEQYF.